This TCR beta chain was retrieved from a study of blood T cell repertoires in COVID-19. In the source study's methods: Reference gene primer amplification in the assay estimated nucleated cell counts. Sequenced by immunoSEQ multiplex PCR; TCRdb stores in-frame clones only, minus some. That table furnishes V, J and clone size, whereas the DNA furnished D and trimming. The sample includes 250,000 to 350,000 clones, around 91% seen only once; the top ten take 1.5% to 2%. The CDR3 is 16 residues long. CDR1 and CDR2 (germline): SGHRS, YFSETQ. The V end was cut by 6 bases, the J end by 2 bases, with 19 bases between. Participant-reported clinical history was the basis for cohort assignment.

The sequence came from a woman between 18 and 29 years old with acute COVID-19. The J gene is TRBJ2-3, the V gene TRBV5-1; possibly TRBD2 for D (6 bases). The sample consisted of PBMCs or T cells enriched from blood (not recorded which). The CDR3 DNA reads as TGCGCCAGCACCCCTCTCATCGGCGGGACCACAGATACGCAGTATTTT. Translating gives CASTPLIGGTTDTQYF. Complete variable domain (other parts from reference TRBV5-1 and TRBJ2-3): KAGVTQTPRYLIKTRGQQVTLSCSPISGHRSVSWYQQTPGQGLQFLFEYFSETQRNKGNFPGRFSGRQFSNSRSEMNVSTLELGDSALYLCASTPLIGGTTDTQYFGPGTRLTVL.